The next 30 T cell receptor beta chains were all read from a single sample in a study of CD8+CD57+ T cells in acquired aplastic anemia. Genomic DNA served as template for TCR beta VDJ and CDR3 profiling. MiXCR, run by TCRdb on the reads, gives a single entry per CDR3 protein. This sample has around 200,000 distinct CDR3 sequences, with 55% to 65% found just once. Previously, flow cytometry had revealed CD8+CD57+ cell expansion in the patients chosen for sequencing. Sample: sorted CD4+, CD8+, or CD8+CD57+ T cells (not recorded which) from PBMCs. These receptors all stem from a human donor with aplastic anemia.

This rearrangement joins TRBV6-1 to TRBJ2-5; either TRBD1 or TRBD2 may supply D (5 bases each). The CDR3 consists of 15 residues. V lost 7 bases and J 5 bases, leaving 20 bases between the germline ends. Germline lookup yields CDR1 MNHNS and CDR2 SASEGT. The CDR3 spells CASKPRDQWGETQYF. The CDR3 DNA sequence: TGTGCCAGCAAACCCCGGGACCAATGGGGGGAGACCCAGTACTTC.

The V and J genes are TRBV20-1 and TRBJ1-6; 7 nucleotides align to TRBD1. V trimming: 6 bases; J trimming: 9 bases; junction bases outside the gene matches: 17. This CDR3 has 16 residues. Germline V gene data show CDR1 as DFQATT and CDR2 as SNEGSKA (reference sequence). CDR3 sequence: CSAATEGQSSGSPLHF. CDR3 nucleotide sequence: TGCAGTGCCGCCACGGAGGGACAGTCGAGTGGTTCACCCCTCCACTTT.

The V gene is TRBV19, the J gene TRBJ1-5, with 7 bases lining up with TRBD1. This CDR3 is built from 14 residues. V was pared by 3 bases and J by 4 bases, with 3 bases of the junction left unmatched. In germline, CDR1 is LNHDA, CDR2 SQIVND (reference sequence). In nucleotides, the CDR3 is TGTGCCAGTAGTATGCAGGGGGGAAATCAGCCCCAGCATTTT. Translating gives CASSMQGGNQPQHF.

The rearrangement joins TRBV10-3 to TRBJ1-1, with D perhaps TRBD1 (5 bases). The V gene's germline CDR1 is ENHRY and CDR2 SYGVKD. Trimming removed 8 bases at V and 6 bases at J, with 16 bases between. The CDR3 covers 13 residues. The CDR3 DNA sequence: TGTGCCATCTCCCGGGACCTGGGGGCTGAAGCTTTCTTT. Translation gives CAISRDLGAEAFF.

This chain links TRBV20-1 with TRBJ2-7; 10 nucleotides agree with TRBD2. The CDR3 is 15 amino acids. The J segment lost 0 bases and the V segment lost 6 bases, leaving 8 bases of the junction unmatched. Germline V gives CDR1 DFQATT, CDR2 SNEGSKA (reference sequence). CDR3 sequence: CSALGLAFSSYEQYF. DNA for the CDR3: TGCAGTGCGCTGGGACTAGCGTTCTCCTCCTACGAGCAGTACTTC.

This clonotype was picked up many times. The chain uses TRBV12-3 or TRBV12-4 and TRBJ2-2; tentative D call: TRBD2 (5 bases). This CDR3 has 18 amino acids. V lost 3 bases and J 1 base, leaving 18 bases between the germline ends. The CDR3 loop reads CASSFSENPPLNTGELFF. Here the CDR3 DNA reads TGTGCCAGCAGTTTTAGCGAAAACCCACCTCTGAACACCGGGGAGCTGTTTTTT.

A remark on this clonotype: At one of its ends the junction is not consistent with the germline gene, which may arise from a read error. The chain employs TRBV19 and TRBJ2-7; D is unresolved. The V gene's germline CDR1 is LNHDA and CDR2 SQIVND (reference sequence). CDR3 length equals 12 residues. CDR3 amino acids: CASSQESYEQYF. The DNA of the CDR3 is TGCGCCAGCAGCCAAGAATCCTACGAGCAGTACTTC.

Details on this clonotype: The germline gene is not matched at one end of the junction; a read error may be the cause. The gene calls are TRBV7-3 and TRBJ2-3; D not resolved. CDR1 SGHTA and CDR2 FQGTGA come from the germline V gene. There are 12 residues in the CDR3. CDR3 bases: TGTGCCAGCAGCTTAGACACGATCGTGACGAATTTT. As protein: CASSLDTIVTNF. Complete variable domain (other parts from reference TRBV7-3 and TRBJ2-3): GAGVSQTPSNKVTEKGKYVELRCDPISGHTALYWYRQSLGQGPEFLIYFQGTGAADDSGLPNDRFFAVRPEGSVSTLKIQRTERGDSAVYLCASSLDTIVTNFGPGTRLTVL.

This chain joins TRBV9 and TRBJ1-5, with D perhaps TRBD1 (6 bases). The CDR3 runs to 13 residues. V shed 0 bases and J shed 14 bases, with 15 bases lying between them. The germline CDR1 and CDR2 sequences are SGDLS and YYNGEE. The CDR3 reads CASSVGQEAYEHF. The CDR3, as DNA: TGTGCCAGCAGCGTAGGACAGGAGGCCTACGAGCATTTT.

This clonotype was found many times. V gene TRBV5-1 combines with J gene TRBJ1-1; TRBD1 matches at 8 bases. The V gene end was trimmed by 0 bases and the J gene end by 3 bases; junction bases not matched to a gene: 7. CDR1 is SGHRS and CDR2 is YFSETQ in the germline V gene. The CDR3 contains 16 residues. CDR3 sequence (DNA): TGCGCCAGCAGCTTGGCCAGGGGGCGACTGGACACTGAAGCTTTCTTT. Translating it yields CASSLARGRLDTEAFF.

This clonotype was observed once. The gene calls are TRBV10-1 and TRBJ1-1; D not resolved. With 7 bases removed from V and 1 base from J, the gap between germline ends came to 10 bases. CDR1 is WNHNN, CDR2 SYGVQD, per germline (reference sequence). The CDR3 is 13 residues long. The CDR3 DNA sequence: TGCGCCAGCAATGCGGGAGGGAACACTGAAGCTTTCTTT. The encoded protein is CASNAGGNTEAFF.

In regard to this clonotype: Its ends do not fully match the called genes, so a read error is possible. The chain employs TRBV5-5 and TRBJ1-2; 9 bases are a match to TRBD1. CDR1 and CDR2 from the germline V gene are SGHKS and YYEKEE (reference sequence). The CDR3 extends over 12 amino acids. The CDR3: CASSYYGTGYSF. CDR3 sequence (DNA): TGTGCCAGCAGCTACTATGGGACAGGGTACTCCTTC.

About this clonotype: An end of the junction does not agree with germline; a read error may underlie this. The rearrangement uses TRBV19 and TRBJ2-5, with no clear D. CDR1 and CDR2 (germline): LNHDA, SQIVND (reference sequence). This CDR3 has 9 residues. CDR3 sequence: CASSHTPFF. For the CDR3, the DNA is TGTGCCAGTAGTCATACCCCGTTCTTC.

The chain carries TRBV7-3 and TRBJ1-1, with D perhaps matching TRBD1 (6 bases). CDR1 SGHTA and CDR2 FQGTGA come from the germline V gene. CDR3 length: 15 residues. V dropped 3 bases and J dropped 4 bases, with 15 bases sitting between them. The CDR3 bases are TGTGCCAGCAGCTTGACAGGACACTTGGGCACTGAAGCTTTCTTT. Translated, it gives CASSLTGHLGTEAFF.

This chain joins TRBV7-9 and TRBJ2-7; 7 nucleotides match TRBD1. Germline lookup yields CDR1 SEHNR and CDR2 FQNEAQ (reference sequence). The CDR3 has 15 residues. The junction had 7 bases not matched to a gene; V was cut back by 5 bases and J by 0 bases. The CDR3 protein is CASSQGTVSSYEQYF. For the CDR3, the DNA is TGTGCCAGCAGCCAAGGGACAGTGAGCTCCTACGAGCAGTACTTC. Full variable domain (rest looked up from reference TRBV7-9 and TRBJ2-7): DTGVSQNPRHKITKRGQNVTFRCDPISEHNRLYWYRQTLGQGPEFLTYFQNEAQLEKSRLLSDRFSAERPKGSFSTLEIQRTEQGDSAMYLCASSQGTVSSYEQYFGPGTRLTVT.

This chain connects TRBV9 to TRBJ1-2, with no clear D. There are 15 residues in the CDR3. V lost 0 bases to trimming and J lost 5 bases, with 14 bases between them. Germline CDR1 reads SGDLS; CDR2 reads YYNGEE. In DNA, the CDR3 is TGTGCCAGCAGCGTAGAATCAGGTTCGCTTTATGGCTACACCTTC. Translation gives CASSVESGSLYGYTF.

This chain links TRBV7-8 with TRBJ2-1; the match to TRBD2 covers 8 bases. From germline, CDR1 is SGHVS and CDR2 FQNEAQ. The ends lost 5 bases at V and 8 bases at J; junction bases unmatched: 14. The CDR3 runs 16 residues. The CDR3 DNA sequence: TGTGCCAGCAGCCCAAACTATGCGGGAGGAGGTCATGAGCAGTTCTTC. Protein product: CASSPNYAGGGHEQFF. Combining the CDR3 with reference TRBV7-8 and TRBJ2-1 gives the whole variable domain GAGVSQSPRYKVAKRGQDVALRCDPISGHVSLFWYQQALGQGPEFLTYFQNEAQLDKSGLPSDRFFAERPEGSVSTLKIQRTQQEDSAVYLCASSPNYAGGGHEQFFGPGTRLTVL.

Many counts were recorded for this clonotype. The chain couples TRBV20-1 to TRBJ2-3; 9 bases match TRBD1. CDR1 and CDR2 from the germline V gene are DFQATT and SNEGSKA (reference sequence). CDR3 length equals 15 residues. J was trimmed by 0 bases and V by 6 bases; bases with no gene match: 7. This CDR3 is CSARDRASSTDTQYF. The CDR3 DNA reads as TGCAGTGCCCGGGACAGGGCCTCTAGCACAGATACGCAGTATTTT.

This clonotype was counted many times. The chain has TRBV19 and TRBJ1-2, with D possibly TRBD1 on 5 matching bases. The CDR3 is 14 amino acids. Per the germline V gene, CDR1 is LNHDA and CDR2 is SQIVND (reference sequence). Trimming took 5 bases from V and 4 from J, leaving 14 bases between them. In DNA, the CDR3 is TGTGCCAGTAGTCCCCAGGGAACACCCTATGGCTACACCTTC. The encoded protein is CASSPQGTPYGYTF.

The sample holds one count of this clonotype. The CDR3 DNA is TGTGCCAGCGCCCCAGATACGCAGTATTTT. It specifies CASAPDTQYF. The chain has TRBV12-3 or TRBV12-4 and TRBJ2-3; D gene ambiguous. This CDR3 has 10 amino acids. Trimming stripped 8 bases from V and 4 bases from J, with 4 bases between.

J is TRBJ2-2 and V is TRBV20-1; 10 bases agree with TRBD2. Germline V lookup: CDR1 DFQATT, CDR2 SNEGSKA (reference sequence). The length of the CDR3 is 17 residues. Unmatched junction bases numbered 9, after V lost 3 bases and J lost 2 bases. This CDR3 reads CSARGLAGGGNTGELFF. CDR3 coding DNA: TGCAGTGCTAGGGGTTTAGCGGGAGGCGGTAACACCGGGGAGCTGTTTTTT.

The chain joins TRBV7-2 to TRBJ2-7; the match to TRBD1 covers 7 bases. This CDR3 contains 13 residues. Germline V lookup: CDR1 SGHTA, CDR2 FQGNSA. Trimming took 5 bases from V and 3 from J; bases not matched to a gene: 4. CDR3 bases: TGTGCCAGCAGCAAGGACAGGAGCTACGAGCAGTACTTC. This encodes CASSKDRSYEQYF.

The rearrangement links TRBV20-1 to TRBJ2-7; 9 nucleotides agree with TRBD2. After removal of 0 bases from V and 5 bases from J, the junction contained 8 bases not matched to a gene. Germline V gives CDR1 DFQATT, CDR2 SNEGSKA (reference sequence). The CDR3 extends over 15 amino acids. The CDR3 sequence: CSARDLAGGPHEQYF. In DNA form, the CDR3 reads TGCAGTGCTAGAGATCTCGCGGGAGGGCCCCACGAGCAGTACTTC.

This clonotype showed up just a few times. V gene TRBV20-1 combines with J gene TRBJ2-3, with D perhaps matching TRBD2 (6 bases). Trimming took off 3 bases at V and 2 bases at J, with 12 bases between the two ends. The CDR3 has 14 residues. Germline lookup yields CDR1 DFQATT and CDR2 SNEGSKA (reference sequence). The CDR3 DNA is TGCAGTGCTAGGGGGCCGGACTACACAGATACGCAGTATTTT. It yields the protein CSARGPDYTDTQYF.

The chain couples TRBV14 to TRBJ1-1; possible D gene TRBD1, 6 bases. V lost 2 bases and J 1 base, leaving 11 bases between the germline ends. CDR3 length: 15 residues. Germline CDR1 is SGHDN and CDR2 is FVKESK. The chain's CDR3 is CASSQFDRRNTEAFF. The CDR3 DNA reads TGTGCCAGCAGCCAATTTGACAGGCGGAACACTGAAGCTTTCTTT. The whole variable domain, remainder taken from reference TRBV14 and TRBJ1-1, is EAGVTQFPSHSVIEKGQTVTLRCDPISGHDNLYWYRRVMGKEIKFLLHFVKESKQDESGMPNNRFLAERTGGTYSTLKVQPAELEDSGVYFCASSQFDRRNTEAFFGQGTRLTVV.

This sequence joins TRBV2 and TRBJ2-5; 11 bases align to TRBD2. The CDR3 loop spans 15 amino acids. CDR1 and CDR2 from the germline V gene are SNHLY and FYNNEI. The trim removed 4 bases at V and 3 bases at J, leaving 4 bases unmatched. The CDR3 nucleotides are TGTGCCAGCAGTGCATATAGCGGGGGGGAAGAGACCCAGTACTTC. Translation: CASSAYSGGEETQYF.

This clonotype was seen ten or more times. This chain uses TRBV5-1 with TRBJ2-3; D assignment may be TRBD1 or TRBD2 (6 bases each). Germline assignment: CDR1 SGHRS and CDR2 YFSETQ. This CDR3 has 14 residues. V shed 0 bases and J shed 6 bases, with 11 bases lying between them. The CDR3 reads CASSLEGGRDTQYF. The CDR3 DNA reads TGCGCCAGCAGCTTGGAGGGGGGCCGTGATACGCAGTATTTT.

The chain uses TRBV11-1 and TRBJ2-7, with 8 bases matching TRBD1. Germline loops: CDR1 SGHAT, CDR2 FQDESV (reference sequence). Trimming at V came to 0 bases and at J to 5 bases, leaving 12 bases not matched to a gene. The CDR3 runs to 17 residues. This chain's CDR3 is CASSLAHMTGEYHEQYF. The CDR3 nucleotides are TGTGCCAGCAGCTTAGCACACATGACAGGGGAGTACCACGAGCAGTACTTC. Full variable domain (rest looked up from reference TRBV11-1 and TRBJ2-7): EAEVAQSPRYKITEKSQAVAFWCDPISGHATLYWYRQILGQGPELLVQFQDESVVDDSQLPKDRFSAERLKGVDSTLKIQPAELGDSAMYLCASSLAHMTGEYHEQYFGPGTRLTVT.

This clonotype has just one count. The chain is built from TRBV10-2 and TRBJ1-5, with D unresolved. Germline lookup yields CDR1 WSHSY and CDR2 SAAADI. Between the trimmed V and J ends, which lost 1 base and 6 bases, there was a span of 4 bases. The CDR3 runs to 12 residues. CDR3 sequence: CASSEYSQPQHF. CDR3 coding DNA: TGCGCCAGCAGTGAGTACTCTCAGCCCCAGCATTTT.

This clonotype was detected many times. CDR3 residues: CASSLSTDEQYF. The CDR3 DNA sequence: TGCGCCAGCAGCCTCTCTACCGACGAGCAGTACTTC. V is TRBV5-1 and J is TRBJ2-7; no clear D. This CDR3 contains 12 residues. Germline-derived CDR1 and CDR2 are SGHRS and YFSETQ. Trimming removed 4 bases from V and 5 bases from J, with 10 bases in between.